Sequencing of this T cell receptor (beta chain) was carried out in a study of blood T cell repertoires in COVID-19. Study-level information: The United States, Italy and Spain supplied acute and convalescent COVID-19 samples. T cells, B-cell-depleted T cells, or PBMCs provided the cDNA or gDNA that served as material.

As to this clone: The same CDR3 can be traced to other DNA sequences in this sample.

Germline trimming cut 6 bases from V and 4 bases from J; bases unmatched to any gene: 5. Germline loops: CDR1 MNHEY, CDR2 SMNVEV (reference sequence). This CDR3 spans 15 amino acids. Original processing notes: Scientists estimated how many nucleated cells there were by amplifying reference gene primers. The repertoire was sequenced with immunoSEQ multiplex PCR; TCRdb's copy has only in-frame clones and lacks some. Clone size and the V and J calls come from that table; the DNA yielded D and trimming. The data contain about 250,000 clones, roughly 84% of them seen just once; the ten biggest clones take up around 30%.

The chain recombines TRBV27 with TRBJ2-1; 11 positions match TRBD2. This clonotype was obtained from a man in his forties with acute or convalescent COVID-19. The sequencing input was peripheral blood. DNA of the CDR3: TGTGCCAGCAGCCTTGGGACTAGCGGATACAATGAGCAGTTCTTC. The encoded protein is CASSLGTSGYNEQFF.